This T cell receptor (beta chain) was recovered during a study of blood T cell repertoires in COVID-19. On the study more broadly: The United States, Italy and Spain supplied acute and convalescent COVID-19 samples. T cells, B-cell-depleted T cells, or PBMCs supplied cDNA or gDNA.

Assay used: immunoSEQ multiplex PCR; TCRdb lists only in-frame clones, some missing. The sample includes some 45,000 clones, 80% to 95% of them seen just once. Seattle's cohort entered during active infection and was followed longitudinally. There are a few counts of this clone. The sample was peripheral blood. This sequence originates from a man in his sixties with COVID-19, enrolled during active disease.

CDR3 sequence (DNA): TGCGCCAGCAGCTTGGCCAGATCGAACACCGGGGAGCTGTTTTTT. Translating it yields CASSLARSNTGELFF. The chain is built from TRBV5-1 and TRBJ2-2; D gene uncertain. The V gene's germline CDR1 is SGHRS and CDR2 YFSETQ. The V end lost 0 bases, the J end lost 0 bases, and 6 bases lay between the germline ends. The CDR3 is 15 amino acids.